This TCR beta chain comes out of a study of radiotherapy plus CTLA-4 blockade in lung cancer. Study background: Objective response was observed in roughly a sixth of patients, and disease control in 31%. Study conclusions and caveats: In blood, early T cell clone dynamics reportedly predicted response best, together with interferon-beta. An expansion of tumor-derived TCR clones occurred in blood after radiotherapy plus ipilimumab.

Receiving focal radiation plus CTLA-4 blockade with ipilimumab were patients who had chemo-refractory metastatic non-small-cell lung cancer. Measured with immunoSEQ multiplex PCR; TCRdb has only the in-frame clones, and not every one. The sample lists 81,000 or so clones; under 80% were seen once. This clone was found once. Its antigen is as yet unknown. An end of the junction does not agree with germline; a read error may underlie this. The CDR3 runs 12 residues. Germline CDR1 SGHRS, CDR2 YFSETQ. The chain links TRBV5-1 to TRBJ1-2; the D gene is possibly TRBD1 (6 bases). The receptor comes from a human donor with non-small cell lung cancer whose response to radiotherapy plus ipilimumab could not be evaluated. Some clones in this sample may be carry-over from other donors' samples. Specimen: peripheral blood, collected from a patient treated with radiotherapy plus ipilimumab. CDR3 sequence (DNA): TGCGCCAGCAGCTTGGATCAGGGGTCCTGGGCCTTC. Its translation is CASSLDQGSWAF.